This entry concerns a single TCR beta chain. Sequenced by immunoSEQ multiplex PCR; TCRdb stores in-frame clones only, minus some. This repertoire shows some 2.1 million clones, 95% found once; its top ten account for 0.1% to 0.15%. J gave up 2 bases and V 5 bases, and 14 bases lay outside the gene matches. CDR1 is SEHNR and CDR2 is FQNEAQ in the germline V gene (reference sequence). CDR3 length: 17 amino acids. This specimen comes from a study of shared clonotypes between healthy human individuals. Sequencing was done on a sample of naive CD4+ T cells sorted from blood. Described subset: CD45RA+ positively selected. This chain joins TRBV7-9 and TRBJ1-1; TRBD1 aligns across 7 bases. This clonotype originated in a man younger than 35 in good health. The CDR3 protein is CASSPRARQGLNTEAFF. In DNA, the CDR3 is TGTGCCAGCAGCCCACGCGCGCGACAGGGTCTAAACACTGAAGCTTTCTTT.